The following is a T cell receptor beta chain sequence with its context. The antigen remains unidentified. This specimen belongs to a study of shared clonotypes between healthy human individuals. Germline lookup yields CDR1 MNHEY and CDR2 SMNVEV (reference sequence). V was pared by 0 bases and J by 5 bases, with 13 bases between. This CDR3 is 15 amino acids long. Whole-study findings and limits: Clonotype sharing among the donors was expected to vary with sequencing depth.

The assay was immunoSEQ multiplex PCR, and TCRdb's table has in-frame clones only and misses some. The sample gives around 430,000 clones, roughly 83% of which show up once; approximately 13% is in the top ten. The sample comprised PBMCs. The source of this sequence is a woman between 40 and 55 years old in good health. Some clones in this sample may be carry-over from other donors' samples. This sequence joins TRBV27 and TRBJ1-1; tentative D call: TRBD1 (6 bases). The CDR3 is CASSLSVPGETEAFF. The CDR3 nucleotides are TGTGCCAGCAGTTTATCGGTGCCAGGGGAGACTGAAGCTTTCTTT.